The source of this TCR beta chain is a study of blood T cell repertoires in COVID-19. Study-wide context: PBMCs, B-cell-depleted T cells, or T cells provided the cDNA or gDNA that made up the material.

TCRdb keeps only in-frame clones here, not all; method: immunoSEQ multiplex PCR. Here the sample spans approximately 260,000 clones, 87% being singletons. Deletions cut 4 bases from V and 3 bases from J, with 13 bases between. This CDR3 spans 16 amino acids. CDR1 is MDHEN and CDR2 is SYDVKM in the germline V gene. Participants came from roughly 25 US areas, aged about 18 to 95 years. This receptor was identified in a woman in her twenties or thirties with acute COVID-19. The specimen sequenced was PBMCs or T cells enriched from blood (not recorded which). This chain uses TRBV28 with TRBJ1-6; D not certain. The CDR3 DNA is TGTGCCAGCAGTTCCGAGGGAAAGCTCTATAATTCACCCCTCCACTTT. It is translated as CASSSEGKLYNSPLHF.